This T cell receptor (beta chain) was obtained from a study of T cell repertoires in cytomegalovirus infection. Study context: Peptides in the study included HLA-C-restricted and HLA-B-restricted CMV epitopes. The public TCR beta signatures pointed to both CMV infection and matching HLA type.

TCRdb fed the reads into MiXCR, producing one record per CDR3 protein. The sample includes hundreds of thousands of distinct CDR3 sequences, about 39% of them seen just once. The length of the CDR3 is 17 residues. Germline V CDR1 and CDR2: MGHRA, YSYEKL. The V end lost 1 base, the J end lost 2 bases, and 15 bases lay between the germline ends. To note about this clonotype: Its cognate antigen is unknown.

This TCR derives from a human donor in good health (CMV status not recorded). Some clones in this sample may be carry-over from other donors' samples. The chain is built from TRBV4-1 and TRBJ1-5, with D hard to call. The specimen was cultured PBMCs, collected from culture after CMV antigen stimulation. The CDR3 DNA is TGCGCCAGCAGCCAAGCCATCGGCGAGGCGGGCAATCAGCCCCAGCATTTT. It yields the protein CASSQAIGEAGNQPQHF.